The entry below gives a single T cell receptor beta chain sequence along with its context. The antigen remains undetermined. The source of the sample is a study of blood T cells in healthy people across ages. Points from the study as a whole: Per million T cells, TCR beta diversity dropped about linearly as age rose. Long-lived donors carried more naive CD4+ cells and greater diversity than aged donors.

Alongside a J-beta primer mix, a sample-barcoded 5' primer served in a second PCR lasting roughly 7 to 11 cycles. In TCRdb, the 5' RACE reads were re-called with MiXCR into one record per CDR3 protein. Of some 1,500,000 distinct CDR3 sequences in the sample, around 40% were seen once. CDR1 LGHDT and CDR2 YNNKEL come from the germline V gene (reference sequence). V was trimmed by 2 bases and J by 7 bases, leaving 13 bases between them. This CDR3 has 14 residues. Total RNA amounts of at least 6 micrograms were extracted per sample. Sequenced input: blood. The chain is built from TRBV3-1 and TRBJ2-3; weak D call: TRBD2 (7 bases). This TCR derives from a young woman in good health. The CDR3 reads CASSQRGAFYTQYF. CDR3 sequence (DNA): TGTGCCAGCAGCCAACGGGGGGCTTTTTATACGCAGTATTTT.